The sequence of this T cell receptor (beta chain) was determined in a study of low-dose radiotherapy and immunotherapy resistance in tumors. As for the study in general: At a dose of 200 mg/m2, intravenous cyclophosphamide was given every two weeks, one day before radiation and immunotherapy. Daily oral aspirin at 300 mg began on cycle 1 day 1 and lasted four cycles.

Donors, who were enrolled in a single-arm phase I dose-escalation trial, received nivolumab, ipilimumab, aspirin, low-dose cyclophosphamide and low-dose radiotherapy. Alpha- and beta-chain coverage of first-strand cDNA came from TRAV- and TRBV-specific primers. Using a constant-region primer together with a V-primer adapter, TCRs were subjected to 20 PCR cycles of amplification. One entry per CDR3 protein results from TCRdb running MiXCR on the reads. This sample carries about 9,000 distinct CDR3 sequences, around 70% of them seen once, and the ten largest clones take approximately 6.9%. Germline V gene lookup returns CDR1 SGDLS and CDR2 YYNGEE. This CDR3 has 15 amino acids. Trimming took 3 bases from V and 1 from J; bases not matched to a gene: 5.

The chain links TRBV9 to TRBJ2-3, with 7 positions matching TRBD2. The sequence was collected from a human donor with advanced metastatic prostate, ovarian, gallbladder or colorectal cancer (not recorded which). This table probably holds off-target reads from a library built for another chain. This chain's CDR3 is CASSAGSGGTDTQYF. The CDR3 bases are TGTGCCAGCAGCGCGGGAAGCGGGGGCACAGATACGCAGTATTTT.